Following are 10 T cell receptor beta chains from one sample sequenced in a study of blood T cell repertoires in COVID-19. TCRdb keeps only in-frame clones here, not all; method: immunoSEQ multiplex PCR. The profile covers about 110,000 clones, with approximately 82% appearing a single time and less than 4% taken by the ten largest. The specimen was peripheral blood. The receptors originated from a woman of 80 years or more with acute or convalescent COVID-19.

V is TRBV7-3 and J is TRBJ2-2, with D possibly being TRBD1 (6 bases). Germline CDR1 and CDR2: SGHTA and FQGTGA. The CDR3 loop spans 14 amino acids. V lost 4 bases and J 6 bases, leaving 12 bases between the germline ends. The CDR3 spells CASSSRTVSGELFF. The CDR3 nucleotides are TGTGCCAGCAGCTCCAGGACAGTCTCCGGGGAGCTGTTTTTT.

The V gene is TRBV24-1, the J gene TRBJ2-3, with D unresolved. V gave up 1 base and J gave up 2 bases, with 6 bases separating them. The CDR3 is 14 amino acids. Germline V gene lookup returns CDR1 KGHDR and CDR2 SFDVKD. The CDR3: CATSDFPHTDTQYF. The CDR3 DNA sequence: TGTGCCACCAGTGATTTTCCCCACACAGATACGCAGTATTTT.

In its sample, this clone was seen many times. This chain links TRBV3-1 (or the pseudogene TRBV3-2) with TRBJ2-5; TRBD1 aligns across 10 bases. CDR1 is LGHDT, CDR2 YNNKEL, per germline (reference sequence). The J segment lost 5 bases and the V segment lost 5 bases, leaving 8 bases of the junction unmatched. The CDR3 runs to 15 residues. The CDR3 loop reads CASSKDRGDLETQYF. For the CDR3, the DNA is TGTGCCAGCAGCAAGGACAGGGGGGATCTTGAGACCCAGTACTTC.

The V gene is TRBV6-5, the J gene TRBJ2-7; TRBD2 matches 8 bases. The CDR3 loop spans 14 amino acids. V gave up 2 bases and J gave up 6 bases; unmatched junction bases: 6. Germline V CDR1 and CDR2: MNHEY, SVGAGI. The chain's CDR3 is CASSYGQRGFEQYF. DNA for the CDR3: TGTGCCAGCAGTTACGGCCAGCGGGGGTTCGAGCAGTACTTC.

Written as DNA, the CDR3 is TGTGCCAGTAGCCTCTCCGGGACAGGGGGTTTCCGGCGCTATAATCAGCCCCAGCATTTT. Residues: CASSLSGTGGFRRYNQPQHF. V gene TRBV19 combines with J gene TRBJ1-5; 11 bases are a match to TRBD1. The CDR3 loop spans 20 amino acids. Trimming removed 6 bases from V and 4 bases from J; junction bases left unmatched: 20. Germline loops: CDR1 LNHDA, CDR2 SQIVND (reference sequence).

This rearrangement joins TRBV30 to TRBJ2-1; D gene unclear. The CDR3 runs 12 residues. The germline V gene has CDR1 GTSNPN and CDR2 SVGIG (reference sequence). Trimming shortened V by 2 bases and J by 10 bases, and 12 bases separated the two germline ends. CDR3 loop: CAWSFSVYEQFF. The DNA for the CDR3 is TGTGCCTGGAGTTTCTCAGTATACGAGCAGTTCTTC. The full variable domain, completed using reference TRBV30 and TRBJ2-1, is SQTIHQWPATLVQPVGSPLSLECTVEGTSNPNLYWYRQAAGRGLQLLFYSVGIGQISSEVPQNLSASRPQDRQFILSSKKLLLSDSGFYLCAWSFSVYEQFFGPGTRLTVL.

This sequence joins TRBV30 and TRBJ2-5; 12 positions match TRBD2. Trimming cost V 5 bases and J 1 base; bases outside gene matches: 2. The CDR3 is made up of 14 amino acids. Germline CDR1 GTSNPN, CDR2 SVGIG (reference sequence). In nucleotides, the CDR3 is TGTGCCTGGGCTAGCGGGGGGGCCCAAGAGACCCAGTACTTC. It is translated as CAWASGGAQETQYF. The entire variable domain, with the rest obtained from reference TRBV30 and TRBJ2-5, is as follows: SQTIHQWPATLVQPVGSPLSLECTVEGTSNPNLYWYRQAAGRGLQLLFYSVGIGQISSEVPQNLSASRPQDRQFILSSKKLLLSDSGFYLCAWASGGAQETQYFGPGTRLLVL.

The chain links TRBV5-1 to TRBJ2-7, with TRBD2 matching over 10 bases. This CDR3 spans 18 amino acids. The germline gives CDR1 SGHRS, CDR2 YFSETQ. With 2 bases clipped from V and 2 bases from J, the junction kept 13 bases outside the gene matches. The CDR3 DNA follows: TGCGCCAGCAGCTTAAGTTTGACTAGCGGGCAACCTACCTACGAGCAGTACTTC. This encodes CASSLSLTSGQPTYEQYF. The complete variable domain, with remaining parts taken from reference TRBV5-1 and TRBJ2-7, reads KAGVTQTPRYLIKTRGQQVTLSCSPISGHRSVSWYQQTPGQGLQFLFEYFSETQRNKGNFPGRFSGRQFSNSRSEMNVSTLELGDSALYLCASSLSLTSGQPTYEQYFGPGTRLTVT.

The V call is TRBV6-5, the J call TRBJ1-1; tentative D call: TRBD1 (6 bases). Trimming took off 5 bases at V and 3 bases at J, with 13 bases between the two ends. Germline CDR1 reads MNHEY; CDR2 reads SVGAGI. This CDR3 contains 14 residues. The CDR3 DNA follows: TGTGCCAGCAGTATACAGGGTGGGGACACTGAAGCTTTCTTT. The encoded protein is CASSIQGGDTEAFF.

V usage is TRBV19 and J usage is TRBJ2-2; TRBD2 is a possible D gene (6 bases). The CDR3 consists of 14 residues. Germline V gene sequence: CDR1 LNHDA, CDR2 SQIVND (reference sequence). V was shortened by 7 bases and J by 0 bases, with 9 bases between the two germline ends. The CDR3 here is CASTAGTNTGELFF. The CDR3 DNA follows: TGTGCCAGTACGGCGGGGACGAACACCGGGGAGCTGTTTTTT.